Following are 25 T cell receptor beta chains from one sample sequenced in a study of identical twins. TCRdb ran MiXCR on the 5' RACE reads and lists one entry per CDR3 protein. The sample has more than 650,000 distinct CDR3 sequences, roughly 6% seen once. Source material: naive T cells sorted from blood. The receptors shown here come from a man between 18 and 29 years old in good health.

The sample holds a few counts of this clonotype. The rearrangement uses TRBV14 and TRBJ2-6; tentative D call: TRBD1 (5 bases). This CDR3 is built from 17 residues. With 1 base removed from V and 0 bases from J, the gap between germline ends came to 10 bases. Germline assignment: CDR1 SGHDN and CDR2 FVKESK. The CDR3 reads CASSQGWGTSGANVLTF. CDR3 DNA: TGTGCCAGCAGCCAAGGATGGGGCACCTCTGGGGCCAACGTCCTGACTTTC.

This clonotype was counted a few times. This rearrangement joins TRBV18 to TRBJ1-1; D not resolved. Germline V gene data show CDR1 as KGHSH and CDR2 as LQKENI. This CDR3 is built from 15 residues. Trimming took 1 base from V and 3 from J, leaving 12 bases between them. The CDR3 DNA reads TGTGCCAGCTCACCACGTGTAGGGAAGGACACTGAAGCTTTCTTT. This translates into CASSPRVGKDTEAFF.

This clonotype has just a few counts. The chain couples TRBV9 to TRBJ2-6, with 7 positions matching TRBD1. V lost 4 bases and J lost 4; bases outside the gene matches: 8. CDR3 size: 16 residues. Germline assignment: CDR1 SGDLS and CDR2 YYNGEE. As DNA, the CDR3 is TGTGCCAGCAGCCCAACCACAGGGGCCGGGGCCAACGTCCTGACTTTC. Translation gives CASSPTTGAGANVLTF.

This clonotype turned up a few times. This chain joins TRBV4-3 and TRBJ2-6; no reliable D call. Germline lookup yields CDR1 LGHNA and CDR2 YSLEER. Trimming took 0 bases from V and 0 from J, leaving 6 bases between them. The CDR3 runs to 16 residues. CDR3 sequence reads: CASSQESSSGANVLTF. CDR3 DNA sequence: TGCGCCAGCAGCCAAGAGTCGTCCTCTGGGGCCAACGTCCTGACTTTC.

The rearrangement links TRBV5-1 to TRBJ1-6; D is unresolved. This CDR3 region has 15 residues. V lost 3 bases, J lost 9 bases, and 16 bases lay in between. Germline CDR1 and CDR2: SGHRS and YFSETQ. The CDR3 spells CASSSDLTGISPLHF. The DNA of the CDR3 is TGCGCCAGCAGCTCGGACCTAACGGGGATTTCACCCCTCCACTTT.

There are many counts of this clonotype. This rearrangement joins TRBV12-3 or TRBV12-4 to TRBJ1-1; tentatively, D is TRBD1 (5 bases). CDR3 length: 15 residues. Trimming removed 5 bases from V and 1 base from J, with 14 bases in between. For the CDR3, the DNA is TGTGCCAGCAGTCCAACCGGGACGGGGAACACTGAAGCTTTCTTT. This codes for CASSPTGTGNTEAFF.

This clonotype was detected only a few times. The gene calls are TRBV12-3 or TRBV12-4 and TRBJ2-6; 9 bases match TRBD1. V was clipped by 6 bases and J by 0 bases; unmatched bases: 6. The CDR3 is 17 amino acids. The DNA of the CDR3 is TGTGCCAGCAGCCGCCGGGACAGGGACTCTGGGGCCAACGTCCTGACTTTC. Protein sequence: CASSRRDRDSGANVLTF.

The chain has TRBV7-2 and TRBJ1-5; D unresolved. The CDR3 length is 14 residues. The V gene's germline CDR1 is SGHTA and CDR2 FQGNSA. The V end lost 2 bases, the J end lost 6 bases, and 11 bases lay between the germline ends. CDR3 in amino acids: CASSLTPGPQPQHF. CDR3 nucleotides: TGTGCCAGCAGCTTAACGCCGGGCCCTCAGCCCCAGCATTTT. The full variable domain, in which reference TRBV7-2 and TRBJ1-5 provide the parts outside the CDR3, is GAGVSQSPSNKVTEKGKDVELRCDPISGHTALYWYRQSLGQGLEFLIYFQGNSAPDKSGLPSDRFSAERTGGSVSTLTIQRTQQEDSAVYLCASSLTPGPQPQHFGDGTRLSIL.

This clonotype was seen many times. The chain employs TRBV29-1 and TRBJ2-1; 13 bases map to TRBD2. Germline V gives CDR1 SQVTM, CDR2 ANQGSEA. This CDR3 spans 18 amino acids. Trimming removed 7 bases from V and 5 bases from J; junction bases left unmatched: 17. The chain's CDR3 is CSGRDGIWTSGSHNEQFF. CDR3 nucleotide sequence: TGCAGCGGACGGGACGGAATATGGACTAGCGGGAGTCACAATGAGCAGTTCTTC.

This clonotype was recorded a few times. This chain uses TRBV6-1 with TRBJ2-7; 8 nucleotides line up with TRBD1. The J segment lost 8 bases and the V segment lost 6 bases, leaving 9 bases of the junction unmatched. Germline V gives CDR1 MNHNS, CDR2 SASEGT. This CDR3 contains 13 residues. CDR3 amino acids: CASSMGQVSKQYV. The CDR3 DNA reads TGTGCCAGCAGCATGGGACAGGTTTCGAAGCAGTACGTC.

This clonotype was found many times. The gene calls are TRBV6-5 and TRBJ1-1; D is possibly TRBD1 (5 bases). This CDR3 comprises 14 residues. In germline, CDR1 is MNHEY, CDR2 SVGAGI. V was pared by 0 bases and J by 5 bases, with 10 bases between. The CDR3 DNA is TGTGCCAGCAGTTACTCCACCGGGGCTACTGAAGCTTTCTTT. Translation gives CASSYSTGATEAFF.

This clonotype was detected many times. The rearrangement links TRBV7-2 to TRBJ2-7; D gene uncertain. The V and J ends lost 1 base and 1 base respectively, with 14 bases between them. CDR1 is SGHTA and CDR2 is FQGNSA in the germline V gene. The CDR3 extends over 16 amino acids. CDR3 sequence reads: CASSLVADGSSYEQYF. The DNA for the CDR3 is TGTGCCAGCAGCTTAGTGGCGGACGGTAGTTCCTACGAGCAGTACTTC.

V gene TRBV5-1 combines with J gene TRBJ1-5, with D unresolved. Trimming removed 0 bases at V and 2 bases at J, with 9 bases between. CDR1 and CDR2 (germline): SGHRS, YFSETQ. The CDR3 sequence is 15 residues long. The CDR3 loop reads CASSLGDGGNQPQHF. The DNA of the CDR3 is TGCGCCAGCAGCTTGGGTGATGGAGGCAATCAGCCCCAGCATTTT.

This clonotype was seen at least ten times. The genes are TRBV20-1 and TRBJ2-1; 11 bases agree with TRBD2. V dropped 6 bases and J dropped 4; count of bases not matched to a gene: 2. This CDR3 region has 13 residues. CDR1 DFQATT and CDR2 SNEGSKA come from the germline V gene (reference sequence). The CDR3 sequence: CSARLAGYNEQFF. CDR3 coding DNA: TGCAGTGCCCGACTAGCGGGATACAATGAGCAGTTCTTC.

Ten or more counts support this clonotype. The chain combines TRBV6-5 with TRBJ1-1, with D unclear. Trimming removed 2 bases at V and 2 bases at J, with 12 bases between. Germline V CDR1 and CDR2: MNHEY, SVGAGI. The CDR3 spans 15 residues. This CDR3 reads CASSYRGLDNTEAFF. The CDR3 DNA sequence: TGTGCCAGCAGTTACAGAGGATTAGATAACACTGAAGCTTTCTTT.

This clonotype was recorded at least ten times. This chain links TRBV28 with TRBJ2-7; D ambiguous. The germline V gene encodes CDR1 MDHEN and CDR2 SYDVKM. V gave up 3 bases and J gave up 0 bases, with 6 bases separating them. The CDR3 length is 13 residues. CDR3 bases: TGTGCCAGCAGTTTGTACCACTCCTACGAGCAGTACGTC. It translates to CASSLYHSYEQYV.

Ten or more counts support this clonotype. This sequence joins TRBV29-1 and TRBJ2-7; possibly TRBD2 for D (6 bases). Germline loops: CDR1 SQVTM, CDR2 ANQGSEA. This CDR3 comprises 11 residues. V was cut by 6 bases and J by 1 base, with 7 bases left in between. The CDR3 sequence is CSVGGSYEQYV. DNA of the CDR3: TGCAGCGTAGGAGGGTCCTACGAGCAGTACGTC.

This chain links TRBV20-1 with TRBJ1-5, with D perhaps matching TRBD1 (5 bases). The CDR3 consists of 15 residues. V lost 6 bases and J 2 bases, leaving 17 bases between the germline ends. Germline V gene sequence: CDR1 DFQATT, CDR2 SNEGSKA (reference sequence). In DNA, the CDR3 is TGCAGTGCCCTATACGCGGGGCTTCGCAATCAGCCCCAGCATTTT. This codes for CSALYAGLRNQPQHF.

This clonotype has at least ten counts. The V and J genes are TRBV7-9 and TRBJ2-1; maybe TRBD1 (6 bases). Germline values: CDR1 SEHNR, CDR2 FQNEAQ (reference sequence). The CDR3 contains 15 residues. V was cut by 5 bases and J by 0 bases, with 11 bases left in between. The CDR3 region is CASSPDRFSYNEQFF. Written as DNA, the CDR3 is TGTGCCAGCAGCCCGGACAGATTCTCCTACAATGAGCAGTTCTTC.

This clonotype has ten or more counts. The chain recombines TRBV14 with TRBJ2-3; D possibly matches TRBD1 or TRBD2 (5 bases each). This CDR3 contains 15 residues. The germline V and J ends were trimmed by 0 bases and 5 bases, with 12 bases remaining between them. Germline V lookup: CDR1 SGHDN, CDR2 FVKESK. CDR3 in DNA: TGTGCCAGCAGCCAAGACGGGACCCGGAGAGATACGCAGTATTTT. This sequence encodes CASSQDGTRRDTQYF. The full variable domain, with the rest looked up from reference TRBV14 and TRBJ2-3, is EAGVTQFPSHSVIEKGQTVTLRCDPISGHDNLYWYRRVMGKEIKFLLHFVKESKQDESGMPNNRFLAERTGGTYSTLKVQPAELEDSGVYFCASSQDGTRRDTQYFGPGTRLTVL.

The chain is built from TRBV20-1 and TRBJ2-7, with D unclear. The CDR3 is 13 residues long. The germline CDR1 and CDR2 sequences are DFQATT and SNEGSKA (reference sequence). V was pared by 3 bases and J by 6 bases, with 15 bases between. CDR3 sequence: CSASGVVGREQYV. The CDR3 DNA is TGCAGTGCTAGCGGAGTGGTGGGCCGCGAGCAGTACGTC.

This clonotype was observed at least ten times. The rearrangement uses TRBV18 and TRBJ2-7, with unresolved D. Trimming cost V 2 bases and J 0 bases, with 14 bases left between them. The CDR3 has 16 residues. From germline, CDR1 is KGHSH and CDR2 LQKENI. The CDR3 region is CASSPVGGANSYEQYV. The CDR3 bases are TGTGCCAGCTCACCAGTGGGTGGAGCGAACTCCTACGAGCAGTACGTC.

This clonotype was detected many times. The chain combines TRBV5-6 with TRBJ2-1, with 13 bases matching TRBD2. Germline V gene data show CDR1 as SGHDT and CDR2 as YYEEEE. Losses at the gene ends were 2 bases for V and 12 bases for J; bases not matched to a gene: 5. This CDR3 contains 14 residues. CDR3 in amino acids: CASSFGLAGDSQFF. The CDR3, as DNA: TGTGCCAGCAGCTTCGGACTAGCGGGAGATTCGCAGTTCTTC.

This clonotype was counted only a few times. The chain uses TRBV5-1 and TRBJ2-2; possibly TRBD1 for D (5 bases). V gave up 2 bases and J gave up 6 bases, with 11 bases separating them. The germline CDR1 and CDR2 sequences are SGHRS and YFSETQ. This CDR3 is 14 amino acids long. The CDR3 DNA follows: TGCGCCAGCAGCTTAAGTCACAGGCCCGGGGAGCTGTTTTTT. Translating it yields CASSLSHRPGELFF.

This clonotype was recorded many times. At one of its ends the junction is not consistent with the germline gene, which may arise from a read error. The chain joins TRBV12-3 or TRBV12-4 to TRBJ1-1, with D perhaps TRBD1 (5 bases). This CDR3 comprises 13 residues. The DNA for the CDR3 is TGTGCCAGCAACACCGTCAGACAGCCCCCGGCTGTTTTT. Translated: CASNTVRQPPAVF.